The next 23 T cell receptor beta chains were all read from a single sample in a study of cytomegalovirus exposure and HLA in healthy donors. PCR employed 60 Vbeta and 13 Jbeta primers. Measured with immunoSEQ multiplex PCR; TCRdb has only the in-frame clones, and not every one. The sample has about 77,000 clones, 75% to 80% seen once. The specimen was PBMCs. The origin of the receptors is a man aged 35 to 55 in good health and CMV-seronegative.

The V call is TRBV27, the J call TRBJ1-5; no firm D call. V was cut by 5 bases and J by 0 bases, with 11 bases left in between. Germline V gene data show CDR1 as MNHEY and CDR2 as SMNVEV (reference sequence). The CDR3 is 15 amino acids. CDR3 sequence: CASSPVSLSNQPQHF. CDR3 DNA sequence: TGTGCCAGCAGTCCTGTGTCCCTTAGCAATCAGCCCCAGCATTTT.

The chain is built from TRBV15 and TRBJ2-5, with TRBD2 as a possible D gene (5 bases). The J call may not be correct, given that the DNA end is closer to TRBJ2-7. Germline values: CDR1 LNHNV, CDR2 YYDKDF (reference sequence). The CDR3 sequence is 18 residues long. The CDR3 loop reads CATSRDGDVRTASYEQYF. For the CDR3, the DNA is TGTGCCACCAGCAGAGATGGGGATGTTAGGACTGCCTCCTACGAGCAGTACTTC.

This clone has only one observation. V usage is TRBV10-3 and J usage is TRBJ1-2; 9 bases agree with TRBD1. Per the germline V gene, CDR1 is ENHRY and CDR2 is SYGVKD. The CDR3 runs 14 residues. V lost 4 bases and J lost 5; bases outside the gene matches: 5. DNA for the CDR3: TGTGCCATCAGTGGGGGACAGGGAGTGTATGGCTACACCTTC. Translation gives CAISGGQGVYGYTF.

The CDR3 region is CASSFSGGYTF. DNA for the CDR3: TGTGCCAGCAGTTTTTCCGGTGGCTACACCTTC. This chain links TRBV28 with TRBJ1-2; D unclear. The CDR3 has 11 amino acids. V lost 3 bases, J lost 7 bases, and 6 bases lay in between. Germline V lookup: CDR1 MDHEN, CDR2 SYDVKM.

CDR3 amino acids: CASSISGREQLTDTQYF. The CDR3 bases are TGTGCCAGTAGTATTTCTGGGCGGGAGCAACTCACAGATACGCAGTATTTT. This rearrangement joins TRBV19 to TRBJ2-3; TRBD2 aligns across 7 bases. Germline values: CDR1 LNHDA, CDR2 SQIVND (reference sequence). V was pared by 3 bases and J by 2 bases, with 11 bases of the junction left unmatched. The CDR3 runs 17 residues.

The chain has TRBV11-2 and TRBJ2-4; D gene unclear. The CDR3 length is 15 residues. With 5 bases removed from V and 0 bases from J, the gap between germline ends came to 11 bases. Germline loops: CDR1 SGHAT, CDR2 FQNNGV. For the CDR3, the DNA is TGTGCCAGCAGCCGTTTTGAACTAGCCAAAAACATTCAGTACTTC. Protein sequence: CASSRFELAKNIQYF.

This clone was picked up one time. The CDR3 here is CASSLGTGDNRPQHF. In DNA form, the CDR3 reads TGTGCCAGCAGCTTGGGGACAGGGGACAATCGACCCCAGCATTTT. This chain connects TRBV5-6 to TRBJ1-5; TRBD1 agrees at 9 bases. The CDR3 contains 15 residues. The V and J ends lost 0 bases and 10 bases, in that order; junction bases with no gene match: 8. Per the germline V gene, CDR1 is SGHDT and CDR2 is YYEEEE.

The chain is built from TRBV2 and TRBJ2-3, with D possibly being TRBD1 (5 bases). This CDR3 spans 16 amino acids. V lost 3 bases and J lost 0, with 13 bases in between. Germline V lookup: CDR1 SNHLY, CDR2 FYNNEI. Written as DNA, the CDR3 is TGTGCCAGCAGTGACCCTGGGGCGCCGAGCACAGATACGCAGTATTTT. Translated: CASSDPGAPSTDTQYF.

The gene calls are TRBV5-1 and TRBJ2-5; D possibly corresponds to TRBD2 (6 bases). Germline V gives CDR1 SGHRS, CDR2 YFSETQ. The CDR3 length is 14 residues. V was clipped by 5 bases and J by 0 bases, with 11 bases between them. CDR3 coding DNA: TGCGCCAGCAGTCCACGGGGGTACCAAGAGACCCAGTACTTC. The encoded protein is CASSPRGYQETQYF. Based on the CDR3 plus reference TRBV5-1 and TRBJ2-5, the full variable domain is KAGVTQTPRYLIKTRGQQVTLSCSPISGHRSVSWYQQTPGQGLQFLFEYFSETQRNKGNFPGRFSGRQFSNSRSEMNVSTLELGDSALYLCASSPRGYQETQYFGPGTRLLVL.

This chain joins TRBV30 and TRBJ1-5; D gene ambiguous. Germline V gives CDR1 GTSNPN, CDR2 SVGIG (reference sequence). The CDR3 consists of 14 residues. Trimming took 2 bases from V and 3 from J, leaving 11 bases between them. CDR3 DNA: TGTGCCTGGAGTAATCGGTTCCCCAATCAGCCCCAGCATTTT. Residues: CAWSNRFPNQPQHF.

This chain joins TRBV28 and TRBJ2-7, with 10 bases aligning to TRBD2. Germline CDR1 MDHEN, CDR2 SYDVKM. The J segment lost 10 bases and the V segment lost 2 bases, leaving 8 bases of the junction unmatched. This CDR3 comprises 14 residues. CDR3 bases: TGTGCCAGCAGTTTAACTCTAGCGGGAGTAGAACAGTACTTC. This sequence encodes CASSLTLAGVEQYF.

This sequence joins TRBV7-9 and TRBJ2-3; 16 bases line up with TRBD2. The CDR3 runs 19 residues. CDR1 is SEHNR and CDR2 is FQNEAQ in the germline V gene (reference sequence). With 0 bases clipped from V and 2 bases from J, the junction kept 5 bases outside the gene matches. The CDR3 sequence: CASSLAGTSGRDVTDTQYF. The CDR3 DNA reads TGTGCCAGCAGCTTAGCCGGGACTAGCGGGAGGGATGTCACAGATACGCAGTATTTT.

The chain joins TRBV28 to TRBJ1-5, with D possibly TRBD1 on 5 matching bases. This CDR3 is 15 amino acids long. Germline V gives CDR1 MDHEN, CDR2 SYDVKM. V was cut by 5 bases and J by 0 bases, with 11 bases left in between. The CDR3 is CASSVPGLSNQPQHF. In nucleotides, the CDR3 is TGTGCCAGCAGTGTGCCGGGACTTAGCAATCAGCCCCAGCATTTT.

The rearrangement joins TRBV6-4 to TRBJ2-2, with 13 bases lining up with TRBD2. Unmatched junction bases numbered 2, after V lost 2 bases and J lost 5 bases. Germline CDR1 and CDR2: MRHNA and SNTAGT. The CDR3 is 16 residues long. CDR3 loop: CASSDGLAGATGELFF. In nucleotides, the CDR3 is TGTGCCAGCAGTGACGGACTAGCGGGAGCGACCGGGGAGCTGTTTTTT.

The genes are TRBV14 and TRBJ1-2; D is ambiguous. V lost 5 bases and J lost 8, with 15 bases in between. The germline CDR1 and CDR2 sequences are SGHDN and FVKESK. This CDR3 is built from 13 residues. The CDR3: CASSSFEGGGYTF. The CDR3 nucleotides are TGTGCCAGCAGCTCCTTCGAGGGCGGAGGCTACACCTTC.

This clone appeared a single time. This chain joins TRBV19 and TRBJ1-1; 9 bases align to TRBD1. The trim removed 5 bases at V and 1 base at J, leaving 2 bases unmatched. CDR1 and CDR2 (germline): LNHDA, SQIVND (reference sequence). The CDR3 contains 14 residues. CDR3 protein: CASSVTGGNTEAFF. The CDR3 nucleotides read TGTGCCAGTAGTGTGACAGGGGGGAACACTGAAGCTTTCTTT.

V and J are TRBV20-1 and TRBJ1-2; D ambiguous. V was cut by 6 bases and J by 7 bases, with 12 bases left in between. Germline CDR1 is DFQATT and CDR2 is SNEGSKA (reference sequence). The CDR3 is made up of 11 amino acids. The CDR3 spells CSAGGIGGYTF. The CDR3 nucleotides are TGCAGTGCGGGAGGGATAGGTGGCTACACCTTC.

The chain carries TRBV5-4 and TRBJ1-3, with D possibly TRBD1 on 6 matching bases. Germline CDR1 and CDR2: SGHNT and YYREEE (reference sequence). The ends were cut back, 4 bases at V and 2 bases at J, with 13 bases in the middle. The CDR3 runs to 15 residues. This CDR3 reads CASSKEWTAGNTIYF. Written as DNA, the CDR3 is TGTGCCAGCAGCAAAGAATGGACAGCTGGAAACACCATATATTTT. Full variable domain (missing parts from reference TRBV5-4 and TRBJ1-3): ETGVTQSPTHLIKTRGQQVTLRCSSQSGHNTVSWYQQALGQGPQFIFQYYREEENGRGNFPPRFSGLQFPNYSSELNVNALELDDSALYLCASSKEWTAGNTIYFGEGSWLTVV.

V gene TRBV5-4 combines with J gene TRBJ1-2; 10 bases align to TRBD1. CDR3 size: 15 residues. CDR1 is SGHNT and CDR2 is YYREEE in the germline V gene (reference sequence). V lost 3 bases to trimming and J lost 7 bases; unmatched junction nucleotides: 9. CDR3 DNA sequence: TGTGCCAGCAGCTCCCTCCGGGACAGGGGCTCTGGCTACACCTTC. This sequence encodes CASSSLRDRGSGYTF.

The V call is TRBV18, the J call TRBJ1-4; weak D call: TRBD1 (5 bases). V lost 1 base and J lost 11, with 23 bases in between. Germline CDR1 KGHSH, CDR2 LQKENI. The CDR3 totals 17 residues. The CDR3 nucleotides are TGTGCCAGCTCACCACAAACGGCCCAGGGCCCCCAGAAGAAACTGTTTTTT. The encoded protein is CASSPQTAQGPQKKLFF.

This sequence joins TRBV27 and TRBJ2-1; 9 bases agree with TRBD2. The CDR3 is 16 amino acids. J lost 8 bases, V lost 2 bases, and 10 bases had no gene match. Looked up from germline, CDR1 is MNHEY and CDR2 is SMNVEV (reference sequence). CDR3 in amino acids: CASSLGAGGPRDEQFF. The CDR3 DNA is TGTGCCAGCAGTTTAGGGGCGGGAGGGCCCCGTGATGAGCAGTTCTTC.

The chain combines TRBV11-3 with TRBJ1-1, with 10 bases aligning to TRBD1. The CDR3 contains 17 residues. Germline-derived CDR1 and CDR2 are SGHNT and YENEEA. The ends lost 1 base at V and 3 bases at J; junction bases unmatched: 8. CDR3 sequence: CASSLGRDRGWHTEAFF. DNA for the CDR3: TGTGCCAGCAGCTTAGGGCGGGACAGGGGCTGGCACACTGAAGCTTTCTTT.

The rearrangement uses TRBV27 and TRBJ2-1; D remains unclear. CDR1 is MNHEY, CDR2 SMNVEV, per germline (reference sequence). V was trimmed by 3 bases and J by 3 bases, leaving 9 bases between them. The CDR3 contains 14 residues. Written as DNA, the CDR3 is TGTGCCAGCAGTTTGCAGACTGACTACAATGAGCAGTTCTTC. This encodes CASSLQTDYNEQFF.